This is a list of T cell receptor beta chains from one sample in a study of response to subunit inactivated influenza vaccine. TCRdb fed the RT-PCR reads into MiXCR, producing one record per CDR3 protein. This table has about 240,000 distinct CDR3 sequences, more than 10% appearing once. Sequencing used non-naive T cells sorted from PBMCs, obtained 14 days before vaccination. The receptor source for this set is a man aged 45 to 65 who received an inactivated influenza vaccine. CDR3s include the opening cysteine and the closing phenylalanine or tryptophan. A D gene is named only where the DNA matches it firmly. Rows give clone size only sometimes, using once, few, many, or a class for an expanded clone.

CDR3 protein: CSAPGGFTDTQYF
clone size: few
V gene: TRBV29-1
D gene: TRBD1
CDR3 length: 13

CDR3 protein: CASSPLRGNTGELFF
clone size: -
V gene: TRBV11-2
D gene: -
CDR3 length: 15

CDR3 protein: CASTTESSSYEQYF
clone size: few
V gene: TRBV7-9
D gene: -
CDR3 length: 14

CDR3 protein: CAISPGQGGTGELFF
clone size: many
V gene: TRBV10-3
D gene: TRBD1
CDR3 length: 15

CDR3 protein: CASSFMGGSYEQYF
clone size: many
V gene: TRBV5-6
D gene: -
CDR3 length: 14

CDR3 protein: CASSRTGQNTEAFF
clone size: few
V gene: TRBV6-1
D gene: TRBD1
CDR3 length: 14

CDR3 protein: CASSLGQYRITEAFF
clone size: once
V gene: TRBV7-9
D gene: -
CDR3 length: 15

CDR3 protein: CASSFVPGVGEQFF
clone size: many
V gene: TRBV28
D gene: -
CDR3 length: 14

CDR3 protein: CSVVQYTDTQYF
clone size: many
V gene: TRBV29-1
D gene: -
CDR3 length: 12

CDR3 protein: CASSWGTSGGTDTQYF
clone size: many
V gene: TRBV5-1
D gene: TRBD2
CDR3 length: 16

CDR3 protein: CASSDRASGANVLTF
clone size: -
V gene: TRBV6-4
D gene: TRBD1
CDR3 length: 15

CDR3 protein: CASSLEAGGANEQFF
clone size: many
V gene: TRBV7-2
D gene: TRBD2
CDR3 length: 15

CDR3 protein: CSAIAKEETQYF
clone size: -
V gene: TRBV20-1
D gene: -
CDR3 length: 12

CDR3 protein: CASSELRDRGNQYF
clone size: -
V gene: TRBV6-1
D gene: TRBD1
CDR3 length: 14

CDR3 protein: CATRPGQGFSYNEQFF
clone size: many
V gene: TRBV24-1
D gene: TRBD1
CDR3 length: 16

CDR3 protein: CASSIYGPTEQFF
clone size: few
V gene: TRBV5-1
D gene: -
CDR3 length: 13

CDR3 protein: CASSNIGTGCCEQYF
clone size: many
V gene: TRBV21-1
D gene: -
CDR3 length: 15

CDR3 protein: CSARNPRSGANVLTF
clone size: few
V gene: TRBV20-1
D gene: -
CDR3 length: 15

CDR3 protein: CASRGDYNSPLHF
clone size: few
V gene: TRBV28
D gene: -
CDR3 length: 13

CDR3 protein: CASRHGGAFYNEQFF
clone size: few
V gene: TRBV6-1
D gene: TRBD2
CDR3 length: 15

CDR3 protein: CSAREDRKNEQFF
clone size: many
V gene: TRBV20-1
D gene: -
CDR3 length: 13

CDR3 protein: CASSFSGGGTGELFF
clone size: few
V gene: TRBV12-3/TRBV12-4
D gene: -
CDR3 length: 15

CDR3 protein: CASSPRRGLNEQFF
clone size: many
V gene: TRBV28
D gene: TRBD1
CDR3 length: 14

CDR3 protein: CASSLLAGRDNEQFF
clone size: few
V gene: TRBV27
D gene: TRBD2
CDR3 length: 15

CDR3 protein: CASSILPRFYGYTF
clone size: few
V gene: TRBV19
D gene: -
CDR3 length: 14

CDR3 protein: CASSDYSSTDTQYF
clone size: many
V gene: TRBV2
D gene: -
CDR3 length: 14

CDR3 protein: CSARDPAREKLFF
clone size: -
V gene: TRBV20-1
D gene: -
CDR3 length: 13

CDR3 protein: CASSLSLSGRAGTDTQYF
clone size: few
V gene: TRBV5-4
D gene: TRBD2
CDR3 length: 18

CDR3 protein: CASSSSGRGGSYEQYF
clone size: -
V gene: TRBV7-9
D gene: TRBD2
CDR3 length: 16

CDR3 protein: CASMETGDSPLHF
clone size: many
V gene: TRBV6-1
D gene: TRBD1
CDR3 length: 13

CDR3 protein: CASSQVATSGANVLTF
clone size: few
V gene: TRBV4-3
D gene: -
CDR3 length: 16

CDR3 protein: CASSLGGPFQPQHF
clone size: -
V gene: TRBV28
D gene: -
CDR3 length: 14

CDR3 protein: CASSPRQGSITDTQYF
clone size: -
V gene: TRBV18
D gene: TRBD1
CDR3 length: 16

CDR3 protein: CASSPQENQPQHF
clone size: many
V gene: TRBV7-9
D gene: -
CDR3 length: 13

CDR3 protein: CSAVLAGNSYEQYF
clone size: -
V gene: TRBV20-1
D gene: TRBD2
CDR3 length: 14

CDR3 protein: CASSQEREGTGELFF
clone size: few
V gene: TRBV6-1
D gene: TRBD2
CDR3 length: 15

CDR3 protein: CSFGTVYEQYF
clone size: many
V gene: TRBV29-1
D gene: TRBD1
CDR3 length: 11

CDR3 protein: CASSGGNHLNTEAFF
clone size: few
V gene: TRBV6-1
D gene: -
CDR3 length: 15

CDR3 protein: CASSLLGGVHNEQFF
clone size: -
V gene: TRBV7-9
D gene: -
CDR3 length: 15

CDR3 protein: CASSLRTGTGELFF
clone size: -
V gene: TRBV14
D gene: -
CDR3 length: 14

CDR3 protein: CSATDRGDEQFF
clone size: -
V gene: TRBV20-1
D gene: TRBD1
CDR3 length: 12

CDR3 protein: CASSRGAKNIQYF
clone size: few
V gene: TRBV7-8
D gene: -
CDR3 length: 13

CDR3 protein: CASSSGQGFGETQYF
clone size: -
V gene: TRBV5-1
D gene: TRBD1
CDR3 length: 15

CDR3 protein: CASSPRQGPMYEQYF
clone size: -
V gene: TRBV12-3/TRBV12-4
D gene: TRBD1
CDR3 length: 15

CDR3 protein: CATSRGQSYNSPLHF
clone size: many
V gene: TRBV15
D gene: -
CDR3 length: 15

CDR3 protein: CASSQDWGIVTGELFF
clone size: few
V gene: TRBV4-3
D gene: -
CDR3 length: 16

CDR3 protein: CSARKPSRRVGEQYF
clone size: -
V gene: TRBV20-1
D gene: -
CDR3 length: 15

CDR3 protein: CSARSTSGRSSYEQYF
clone size: -
V gene: TRBV20-1
D gene: TRBD2
CDR3 length: 16

CDR3 protein: CASIQGPITYEQYF
clone size: -
V gene: TRBV10-1
D gene: -
CDR3 length: 14

CDR3 protein: CSVKQGNQPQHF
clone size: few
V gene: TRBV20-1
D gene: -
CDR3 length: 12

CDR3 protein: CASSLGTGGSNYGYTF
clone size: -
V gene: TRBV7-9
D gene: TRBD1
CDR3 length: 16

CDR3 protein: CSASQSSYEQYF
clone size: few
V gene: TRBV20-1
D gene: -
CDR3 length: 12

CDR3 protein: CASSSPTEWAGTGELFF
clone size: many
V gene: TRBV28
D gene: -
CDR3 length: 17

CDR3 protein: CASSPGSYEQYF
clone size: many
V gene: TRBV7-6
D gene: -
CDR3 length: 12

CDR3 protein: CASSVYRGGLSNYGYTF
clone size: -
V gene: TRBV9
D gene: -
CDR3 length: 17

CDR3 protein: CSARDRGGRAFF
clone size: many
V gene: TRBV20-1
D gene: -
CDR3 length: 12

CDR3 protein: CASSSRTLEPNNYGYTF
clone size: many
V gene: TRBV6-2/TRBV6-3
D gene: -
CDR3 length: 17

CDR3 protein: CASNIFRGDPPDTGELFF
clone size: many
V gene: TRBV28
D gene: -
CDR3 length: 18

CDR3 protein: CAISSEGGQETQYF
clone size: many
V gene: TRBV10-3
D gene: -
CDR3 length: 14